What follows are 29 T cell receptor beta chains derived from one specimen sequenced in a study of cytomegalovirus exposure and HLA in healthy donors. This PCR relied on a set of 60 Vbeta primers and 13 Jbeta primers. This table comes from immunoSEQ multiplex PCR, and its TCRdb copy is limited to in-frame clones, with some not included. The table includes 200,000 or so clones, 65% to 85% detected once. The sample taken for sequencing was PBMCs. These receptors all stem from a woman aged 25 to 45 in good health and CMV-seropositive.

In its sample, this clone was seen once. The chain links TRBV11-2 to TRBJ2-1, with a weak D call TRBD2 (6 bases). The length of the CDR3 is 12 residues. V was trimmed by 2 bases and J by 12 bases, leaving 11 bases between them. Germline CDR1 and CDR2: SGHAT and FQNNGV. The CDR3 DNA is TGTGCCAGCAGCTTAATAGCGGATACGCAGTTCTTC. This codes for CASSLIADTQFF.

The V and J genes are TRBV29-1 and TRBJ2-7; D might be TRBD1 (6 bases). Germline CDR1 reads SQVTM; CDR2 reads ANQGSEA. Trimming pared 6 bases from V and 2 bases from J, leaving 17 bases between. The CDR3 loop spans 14 amino acids. CDR3 nucleotide sequence: TGCAGCGTCAGAGGGGGAAACATCACCTACGAGCAGTACTTC. Protein sequence: CSVRGGNITYEQYF.

V is TRBV7-9 and J is TRBJ1-4, with 8 bases identical to TRBD1. Germline trimming cut 5 bases from V and 5 bases from J; bases unmatched to any gene: 13. Germline values: CDR1 SEHNR, CDR2 FQNEAQ (reference sequence). This CDR3 spans 17 amino acids. The CDR3 spells CASSAQGVWGPNEKLFF. The CDR3 nucleotides are TGTGCCAGCAGCGCACAGGGGGTCTGGGGCCCAAATGAAAAACTGTTTTTT.

The J gene is TRBJ2-4, the V gene TRBV2; a weak D match, TRBD1 (6 bases). The V end lost 7 bases, the J end lost 3 bases, and 16 bases lay between the germline ends. This CDR3 has 15 amino acids. The germline V gene has CDR1 SNHLY and CDR2 FYNNEI. The CDR3 protein is CASTAGVFGKNIQYF. DNA of the CDR3: TGTGCCAGCACGGCAGGGGTCTTCGGCAAAAACATTCAGTACTTC.

This clone was seen a handful of times. V is TRBV6-1 and J is TRBJ2-5, with 7 bases that match TRBD1. Trimming took 5 bases from V and 7 from J; bases not matched to a gene: 1. The CDR3 covers 11 residues. Germline CDR1 reads MNHNS; CDR2 reads SASEGT. This CDR3 reads CASSYRGTQYF. CDR3 DNA sequence: TGTGCCAGCAGTTACAGGGGGACCCAGTACTTC.

The chain has TRBV28 and TRBJ1-2, with 7 bases identical to TRBD1. CDR1 MDHEN and CDR2 SYDVKM come from the germline V gene. V dropped 5 bases and J dropped 5; count of bases not matched to a gene: 11. The CDR3 loop spans 15 amino acids. The CDR3 reads CASSRGQRRVYGYTF. The CDR3, as DNA: TGTGCCAGCAGTCGGGGACAGCGCCGTGTTTATGGCTACACCTTC.

J is TRBJ2-2 and V is TRBV21-1; the table's D call of TRBD1 was not tested on the DNA. TRBV21-1 is tagged as a pseudogene. This CDR3 comprises 13 residues. The CDR3 bases are TGTGCCTTGAGACAGGGGAGCACCGGGGAGCTGTTTTTT. As protein: CALRQGSTGELFF.

V is TRBV7-3 and J is TRBJ2-3; 11 positions match TRBD2. CDR1 and CDR2 from the germline V gene are SGHTA and FQGTGA. The CDR3 has 17 residues. V was pared by 5 bases and J by 1 base, with 8 bases of the junction left unmatched. The CDR3 region is CASSPGAGLAGTDTQYF. CDR3 nucleotide sequence: TGTGCCAGCAGCCCCGGCGCGGGACTAGCGGGCACAGATACGCAGTATTTT.

V gene TRBV5-6 combines with J gene TRBJ1-1, with TRBD1 matching over 7 bases. V lost 4 bases, J lost 5 bases, and 8 bases stayed unmatched. The CDR3 totals 14 residues. Looked up from germline, CDR1 is SGHDT and CDR2 is YYEEEE. CDR3 amino acids: CASSPPRGLTEAFF. CDR3 nucleotide sequence: TGTGCCAGCAGCCCACCAAGGGGGCTTACTGAAGCTTTCTTT.

This chain's CDR3 is CASSPRLAGGSYEQYF. CDR3 DNA sequence: TGTGCCAGCAGCCCTAGACTAGCGGGGGGTTCCTACGAGCAGTACTTC. The rearrangement uses TRBV11-2 and TRBJ2-7, with 13 bases lining up with TRBD2. The CDR3 extends over 16 amino acids. V shed 5 bases, J shed 1 base, and the junction held 5 bases outside the gene matches. Per the germline V gene, CDR1 is SGHAT and CDR2 is FQNNGV.

This rearrangement joins TRBV27 to TRBJ2-7, with 11 bases fitting TRBD1. Germline V gives CDR1 MNHEY, CDR2 SMNVEV (reference sequence). CDR3 length equals 14 residues. The ends lost 6 bases at V and 7 bases at J; junction bases unmatched: 8. CDR3 nucleotides: TGTGCCAGCAGACCCGGGACAGGGGGAAGGGAGCAGTACTTC. The encoded protein is CASRPGTGGREQYF.

With respect to this clone: Relative to the germline gene, one junction end is altered; a read error may explain this. The CDR3 is CASSLVRGYEQYF. The DNA for the CDR3 is TGTGCTAGCAGCTTAGTAAGGGGTTACGAGCAGTACTTC. J is TRBJ2-7 and V is TRBV7-7; tentatively, D is TRBD1 (5 bases). CDR1 SSHAT and CDR2 FNYEAQ come from the germline V gene (reference sequence). This CDR3 spans 13 amino acids.

The V call is TRBV12-2, the J call TRBJ1-5; TRBD1 is the table's D call, not checked against the DNA. TRBV12-2 is a pseudogene locus. The CDR3 runs 19 residues. CDR3 sequence reads: CASRLMNRDRGYSNQPQHF. The CDR3 coding sequence is TGTGCAAGTCGCTTAATGAACCGGGACAGAGGATATAGCAATCAGCCCCAGCATTTT.

The chain uses TRBV11-2 and TRBJ2-2, with D uncertain. The germline gives CDR1 SGHAT, CDR2 FQNNGV. The CDR3 length is 13 residues. The V gene lost 2 bases and the J gene lost 7 bases, with 8 bases spanning the gap. The CDR3 spells CASSLNLSGELFF. DNA of the CDR3: TGTGCCAGCAGCTTAAATCTGAGCGGGGAGCTGTTTTTT.

The CDR3 reads CASSDHGAGDTIYF. In nucleotides, the CDR3 is TGTGCCAGCAGTGACCATGGGGCTGGGGACACCATATATTTT. The chain combines TRBV6-1 with TRBJ1-3; perhaps TRBD1 as D (5 bases). V lost 3 bases and J lost 8, with 14 bases in between. The CDR3 has 14 amino acids. Germline V gene sequence: CDR1 MNHNS, CDR2 SASEGT.

The J gene is TRBJ2-1, the V gene TRBV28; 9 bases are shared with TRBD2. Germline loops: CDR1 MDHEN, CDR2 SYDVKM. Trimming removed 4 bases from V and 6 bases from J; junction bases left unmatched: 13. The CDR3 contains 17 residues. The CDR3 here is CASSSPRAGGSSNEQFF. CDR3 nucleotides: TGTGCCAGCAGTTCTCCCCGGGCGGGAGGGAGTAGCAATGAGCAGTTCTTC.

This chain uses TRBV4-2 with TRBJ1-5, with 9 bases identical to TRBD1. With V trimmed by 2 bases and J by 4 bases, 6 bases remained unmatched. The CDR3 covers 16 residues. Germline assignment: CDR1 LGHNA and CDR2 YNFKEQ. The CDR3 DNA reads TGTGCCAGCAGCCAAAGCGGGACAGGGTTAAATCAGCCCCAGCATTTT. Amino acid sequence: CASSQSGTGLNQPQHF.

The gene calls are TRBV7-3 and TRBJ1-2; no firm D call. The CDR3 is made up of 13 amino acids. From germline, CDR1 is SGHTA and CDR2 FQGTGA. V dropped 5 bases and J dropped 4 bases, with 11 bases sitting between them. DNA for the CDR3: TGTGCCAGCAGCAAAGGCGCAGGCTATGGCTACACCTTC. Its translation is CASSKGAGYGYTF.

The V gene is TRBV7-2, the J gene TRBJ1-5; D may be TRBD1 (5 bases). In germline, CDR1 is SGHTA, CDR2 FQGNSA. Trimming removed 5 bases at V and 1 base at J, with 9 bases between. CDR3 length: 14 amino acids. CDR3 DNA: TGTGCCAGCAGCCCAGGGTGGAGCAATCAGCCCCAGCATTTT. It is translated as CASSPGWSNQPQHF. Complete variable domain (other parts from reference TRBV7-2 and TRBJ1-5): GAGVSQSPSNKVTEKGKDVELRCDPISGHTALYWYRQSLGQGLEFLIYFQGNSAPDKSGLPSDRFSAERTGGSVSTLTIQRTQQEDSAVYLCASSPGWSNQPQHFGDGTRLSIL.

The rearrangement uses TRBV29-1 and TRBJ2-3; D is possibly TRBD1 (7 bases). V was shortened by 7 bases and J by 2 bases, with 16 bases between the two germline ends. This CDR3 has 14 amino acids. Germline V gives CDR1 SQVTM, CDR2 ANQGSEA. CDR3 DNA: TGCAGCGCCCATGGAGGGGGCATCACAGATACGCAGTATTTT. This codes for CSAHGGGITDTQYF.

The chain combines TRBV10-2 with TRBJ1-1, with 10 nucleotides matching TRBD1. Germline-derived CDR1 and CDR2 are WSHSY and SAAADI. This CDR3 contains 12 residues. Germline trimming cut 9 bases from V and 4 bases from J; bases unmatched to any gene: 2. The CDR3 loop reads CASRQGATEAFF. The CDR3 DNA is TGCGCCAGTAGACAGGGGGCCACTGAAGCTTTCTTT.

CDR3 nucleotides: TGTGCCTTAGCCCGACAGTCGGGGAGGACTGAAGCTTTCTTT. Translation gives CALARQSGRTEAFF. The chain joins TRBV30 to TRBJ1-1, with D possibly matching TRBD1 (5 bases). Trimming removed 7 bases from V and 5 bases from J, with 20 bases in between. CDR1 and CDR2 from the germline V gene are GTSNPN and SVGIG (reference sequence). CDR3 size: 14 residues. Combining the CDR3 with reference TRBV30 and TRBJ1-1 gives the whole variable domain SQTIHQWPATLVQPVGSPLSLECTVEGTSNPNLYWYRQAAGRGLQLLFYSVGIGQISSEVPQNLSASRPQDRQFILSSKKLLLSDSGFYLCALARQSGRTEAFFGQGTRLTVV.

The chain links TRBV7-8 to TRBJ2-7; 9 nucleotides agree with TRBD1. Per germline, CDR1 SGHVS and CDR2 FQNEAQ. The trim removed 1 base at V and 3 bases at J, leaving 10 bases unmatched. The CDR3 sequence is 17 residues long. CDR3 loop: CASSLGSTGGRLYEQYF. The CDR3, as DNA: TGTGCCAGCAGCTTAGGGAGCACAGGGGGCCGCCTCTACGAGCAGTACTTC.

The CDR3 coding sequence is TGTGCCATCAGTGGGGGCGTCACCTCCTCCTACAATGAGCAGTTCTTC. Its protein is CAISGGVTSSYNEQFF. This chain uses TRBV10-3 with TRBJ2-1; the D gene is possibly TRBD1 (5 bases). The CDR3 contains 16 residues. The germline CDR1 and CDR2 sequences are ENHRY and SYGVKD. V was clipped by 4 bases and J by 0 bases, with 13 bases between them.

The rearrangement joins TRBV27 to TRBJ2-1, with a tentative D call TRBD2 (6 bases). The CDR3 totals 14 residues. V was cut by 7 bases and J by 0 bases, with 10 bases left in between. From germline, CDR1 is MNHEY and CDR2 SMNVEV (reference sequence). The CDR3: CASTISGSYNEQFF. The CDR3 nucleotides are TGTGCCAGCACCATTAGCGGCTCCTACAATGAGCAGTTCTTC.

The V and J genes are TRBV19 and TRBJ1-5; TRBD1 agrees at 8 bases. The ends lost 5 bases at V and 4 bases at J; junction bases unmatched: 4. CDR3 length: 14 amino acids. CDR1 and CDR2 from the germline V gene are LNHDA and SQIVND (reference sequence). This CDR3 reads CASSPGTGNQPQHF. In nucleotides, the CDR3 is TGTGCCAGTAGTCCCGGGACAGGTAATCAGCCCCAGCATTTT.

The J gene is TRBJ1-1, the V gene TRBV9, with D unresolved. CDR3 length equals 14 residues. The V gene lost 4 bases and the J gene lost 2 bases, with 12 bases spanning the gap. CDR1 and CDR2 from the germline V gene are SGDLS and YYNGEE. The CDR3 loop is CASSPDIGNTEAFF. CDR3 bases: TGTGCCAGCAGCCCAGACATAGGCAACACTGAAGCTTTCTTT.

The V gene is TRBV28, the J gene TRBJ2-2; D unresolved. Germline CDR1 and CDR2: MDHEN and SYDVKM. With 10 bases removed from V and 2 bases from J, the gap between germline ends came to 17 bases. The CDR3 is 15 amino acids. CDR3: CAIPRGRTNTGELFF. In nucleotides, the CDR3 is TGTGCCATACCTCGAGGCAGAACTAACACCGGGGAGCTGTTTTTT.

V usage is TRBV18 and J usage is TRBJ1-5; TRBD1 is a possible D gene (5 bases). The length of the CDR3 is 16 residues. The germline gives CDR1 KGHSH, CDR2 LQKENI. Trimming removed 3 bases from V and 2 bases from J, with 14 bases in between. CDR3: CASSPTGGGGNQPQHF. The DNA of the CDR3 is TGTGCCAGCTCACCTACGGGGGGTGGGGGCAATCAGCCCCAGCATTTT. Together with reference TRBV18 and TRBJ1-5, the CDR3 gives the full variable domain: NAGVMQNPRHLVRRRGQEARLRCSPMKGHSHVYWYRQLPEEGLKFMVYLQKENIIDESGMPKERFSAEFPKEGPSILRIQQVVRGDSAAYFCASSPTGGGGNQPQHFGDGTRLSIL.